The clone carrying this TCR beta chain showed up just a few times. Its antigen is undetermined. This sample is drawn from a study of blood T cells in healthy people across ages. Primers used in a second PCR of about 7 to 12 cycles were a sample-barcoded 5' primer and a J-beta primer mix. Individual samples furnished no less than 2.5 million CDR3-containing paired-end reads apiece. From the 5' RACE reads, TCRdb called clonotypes with MiXCR, one entry per CDR3 protein. Here the sample spans around 800,000 distinct CDR3 sequences, around 43% being singletons. Overall study findings and caveats: TCR beta diversity correlated strongly with naive T cell percentage. Calculation of diversity from one million T cells yielded estimates considered to be underestimates. Donor CMV infection status was unknown, possibly confounding age-related changes in expanded clonotypes.

The sequenced sample consisted of blood. This clonotype originated in a man aged 55 to 70 in good health.

The CDR3 DNA reads TGTGCCAGCAAGGAGGCCCTCTCCTACAATGAGCAGTTCTTC. This translates into CASKEALSYNEQFF. The genes are TRBV7-2 and TRBJ2-1, with D possibly matching TRBD2 (5 bases). The V gene lost 7 bases and the J gene lost 0 bases, with 10 bases spanning the gap. Germline values: CDR1 SGHTA, CDR2 FQGNSA. CDR3 length: 14 amino acids. Filled out from reference TRBV7-2 and TRBJ2-1, the complete variable domain reads GAGVSQSPSNKVTEKGKDVELRCDPISGHTALYWYRQSLGQGLEFLIYFQGNSAPDKSGLPSDRFSAERTGGSVSTLTIQRTQQEDSAVYLCASKEALSYNEQFFGPGTRLTVL.